The 11 T cell receptor beta chains listed next were all sequenced from one sample in a study of T cell repertoires in cytomegalovirus infection. MiXCR, applied by TCRdb to the reads, yields one record per CDR3 protein. The data contain about 190,000 distinct CDR3 sequences, approximately 28% of them singletons. What was sequenced was PBMCs. The receptors were gathered from a human donor in good health (CMV status not recorded). Some clones in this sample may be carry-over from other donors' samples.

The table lists this clonotype with a few counts. The chain combines TRBV2 with TRBJ1-1; no clear D. The CDR3 loop spans 16 amino acids. Germline assignment: CDR1 SNHLY and CDR2 FYNNEI. Trimming removed 8 bases at V and 5 bases at J, with 24 bases between. CDR3 DNA sequence: TGTGCCAGCTTTCGGGCAGTCTCTGGGGAGACGACTGAAGCTTTCTTT. Encoded protein: CASFRAVSGETTEAFF.

The rearrangement links TRBV2 to TRBJ2-3; 8 nucleotides align to TRBD2. V shed 3 bases and J 4 bases; nucleotides not matched to a gene: 6. This CDR3 region has 15 residues. CDR1 and CDR2 from the germline V gene are SNHLY and FYNNEI. The CDR3 DNA follows: TGTGCCAGCAGTGAGGCGGGGGGTGTTGCAGATACGCAGTATTTT. This gives the protein CASSEAGGVADTQYF.

This chain joins TRBV28 and TRBJ1-1, with 8 bases aligning to TRBD1. From germline, CDR1 is MDHEN and CDR2 SYDVKM. Trimming removed 6 bases from V and 5 bases from J; junction bases left unmatched: 5. The CDR3 is 13 amino acids. Written as DNA, the CDR3 is TGTGCCAGCAGGTCAGGGGGCACGACTGAAGCTTTCTTT. Its protein product is CASRSGGTTEAFF. Using reference TRBV28 and TRBJ1-1 for the parts outside the CDR3, the full variable domain is DVKVTQSSRYLVKRTGEKVFLECVQDMDHENMFWYRQDPGLGLRLIYFSYDVKMKEKGDIPEGYSVSREKKERFSLILESASTNQTSMYLCASRSGGTTEAFFGQGTRLTVV.

The chain recombines TRBV7-8 with TRBJ2-2; D is unclear. The CDR3 loop spans 18 amino acids. Per germline, CDR1 SGHVS and CDR2 FQNEAQ. The ends were cut back, 2 bases at V and 0 bases at J, with 16 bases in the middle. The CDR3 DNA reads TGTGCCAGCAGCTTACCCAGGCCAATATACTCGAACACCGGGGAGCTGTTTTTT. This translates into CASSLPRPIYSNTGELFF. Full variable domain (rest looked up from reference TRBV7-8 and TRBJ2-2): GAGVSQSPRYKVAKRGQDVALRCDPISGHVSLFWYQQALGQGPEFLTYFQNEAQLDKSGLPSDRFFAERPEGSVSTLKIQRTQQEDSAVYLCASSLPRPIYSNTGELFFGEGSRLTVL.

This chain joins TRBV23-1 and TRBJ1-1, with 9 bases fitting TRBD1. TRBV23-1 is known as an ORF, though its function is uncertain. V lost 7 bases, J lost 0 bases, and 3 bases stayed unmatched. CDR3 length: 14 residues. CDR3 region: CASTRQGVNTEAFF. Written as DNA, the CDR3 is TGCGCCAGCACGAGACAGGGGGTGAACACTGAAGCTTTCTTT.

CDR3 loop: CASSSARGLNSPLHF. The CDR3 DNA is TGTGCCAGCAGTTCCGCCAGGGGGCTTAATTCACCCCTCCACTTT. The V gene is TRBV12-3 or TRBV12-4, the J gene TRBJ1-6, with 8 bases lining up with TRBD1. J gave up 6 bases and V 4 bases, and 5 bases lay outside the gene matches. CDR3 length: 15 residues.

This clonotype appeared a few times. This rearrangement joins TRBV25-1 to TRBJ2-7; perhaps TRBD1 as D (6 bases). The V end lost 8 bases, the J end lost 5 bases, and 16 bases lay between the germline ends. In germline, CDR1 is MGHDK, CDR2 SYGVNS. The CDR3 contains 13 residues. CDR3 DNA sequence: TGTGCCAGCGAACCTGGGACATCCAACGAGCAGTACTTC. This sequence encodes CASEPGTSNEQYF.

The table lists this clonotype with a few counts. At one of its ends the junction is not consistent with the germline gene, which may arise from a read error. The V call is TRBV2, the J call TRBJ1-4, with a tentative D call TRBD1 (5 bases). In germline, CDR1 is SNHLY, CDR2 FYNNEI. This CDR3 spans 14 amino acids. The CDR3 DNA sequence: TGTGCCAGCAGGCGAGGGGAGGGCGGTGAAGAACTGTTTTTT. This encodes CASRRGEGGEELFF.

CDR3 amino acids: CASSLASSNQPQHF. DNA for the CDR3: TGTGCCAGCAGCTTAGCTTCTTCCAATCAGCCCCAGCATTTT. This chain links TRBV7-2 with TRBJ1-5; no clear D gene. Trimming took off 0 bases at V and 3 bases at J, with 6 bases between the two ends. The CDR3 sequence is 14 residues long. CDR1 SGHTA and CDR2 FQGNSA come from the germline V gene.

Regarding this clonotype: A read error may account for a junction end that differs from germline. This chain uses TRBV7-7 with TRBJ2-5; a weak D match, TRBD2 (7 bases). Germline V lookup: CDR1 SSHAT, CDR2 FNYEAQ (reference sequence). The CDR3 contains 16 residues. The CDR3 here is CASSLVAKGGEETQYF. CDR3 in DNA: TGTGCTAGCAGCTTAGTAGCGAAAGGGGGGGAAGAGACCCAGTACTTC.

This clonotype was observed a few times. V is TRBV7-2 and J is TRBJ1-5; a weak D match, TRBD1 (6 bases). Trimming pared 2 bases from V and 2 bases from J, leaving 10 bases between. In germline, CDR1 is SGHTA, CDR2 FQGNSA. The CDR3 covers 15 residues. As DNA, the CDR3 is TGTGCCAGCAGCTTAACAGGGTTAGGCAATCAGCCCCAGCATTTT. This encodes CASSLTGLGNQPQHF.